This T cell receptor gamma chain comes out of a study of gamma-delta T cells after stem cell transplantation. TCRdb reanalysed the RT-PCR reads with CATT. The sample contains 1,500 to 2,000 gamma-chain clones, around 3.5% of which appear only once. This clone is categorized as medium-sized. From germline, CDR1 is GITISATS and CDR2 ISYDGTV (reference sequence). This CDR3 has 16 amino acids. Germline trimming cut 1 base from V and 7 bases from J; bases unmatched to any gene: 4. The source material was gamma-delta T cells. The rearrangement uses TRGV9 and TRGJP. The clonotype was recovered from a human donor. It is not recorded whose cells these are; they may come from a transplant donor. CDR3 protein: CALWEVIELGKKIKVF. The CDR3 coding sequence is TGTGCCTTGTGGGAGGTAATCGAGTTGGGCAAAAAAATCAAGGTATTT.